What follows are 9 T cell receptor beta chains derived from one specimen sequenced in a study of cytomegalovirus exposure and HLA in healthy donors (dated 2017 in TCRdb). The library relied on the immunoSEQ multiplex PCR assay. A mixture of 60 forward primers for TCR Vbeta segments and 13 reverse primers for TCR Jbeta segments was used in the multiplex PCR. Entries here come from immuneACCESS through TCRdb and include only in-frame sequences with V and J called. Some clones fail to appear in such tables; in the studies checked, an unresolved V gene covers under half of the shortfall, and the cause of the remainder is unknown. The sample table gives 100,000 to 150,000 clones. Around 1.5% of the sample lies in the top ten. The sample was PBMCs. The receptors were sampled from a woman between 40 and 50 years old in good health and CMV-seronegative.

J is TRBJ1-2 and V is TRBV9; 9 positions match TRBD1. This CDR3 is 13 amino acids long. V lost 5 bases and J lost 8; bases outside the gene matches: 7. Germline CDR1 SGDLS, CDR2 YYNGEE. Here the CDR3 DNA reads TGTGCCAGCAGTCAAACAGGGGGCGCAGGCTACACCTTC. Translation gives CASSQTGGAGYTF.

As DNA, the CDR3 is TGTGCCAGCAGCCCCCTAGTGGGACAGGGCCCCTTTGGCTACACCTTC. As protein: CASSPLVGQGPFGYTF. This rearrangement joins TRBV11-2 to TRBJ1-2, with TRBD1 identical over 9 bases. Germline V gene data show CDR1 as SGHAT and CDR2 as FQNNGV. The CDR3 covers 16 residues. V trimming: 5 bases; J trimming: 7 bases; junction bases outside the gene matches: 14.

A word on this clone: Sequence at one end of the junction differs from germline and may be a read error. The V and J genes are TRBV2 and TRBJ2-7, with 9 positions matching TRBD2. There are 16 residues in the CDR3. CDR1 is SNHLY and CDR2 is FYNNEI in the germline V gene. CDR3 in amino acids: CASSASLAGASSEQYF. The CDR3, as DNA: TGTGCCAGCAGTGCCTCGTTAGCGGGGGCCTCCTCCGAGCAGTACTTC. Variable domain in full (rest from reference TRBV2 and TRBJ2-7): EPEVTQTPSHQVTQMGQEVILRCVPISNHLYFYWYRQILGQKVEFLVSFYNNEISEKSEIFDDQFSVERPDGSNFTLKIRSTKLEDSAMYFCASSASLAGASSEQYFGPGTRLTVT.

The chain carries TRBV5-4 and TRBJ1-1, with D possibly TRBD1 on 6 matching bases. The CDR3 is 15 residues long. The germline V and J ends were trimmed by 1 base and 7 bases, with 17 bases remaining between them. Germline assignment: CDR1 SGHNT and CDR2 YYREEE (reference sequence). The DNA for the CDR3 is TGTGCCAGCAGCTTGAAAGGGAACAGGGCCAATGAAGCTTTCTTT. It specifies CASSLKGNRANEAFF.

The chain carries TRBV7-3 and TRBJ2-1; D is possibly TRBD2 (6 bases). The CDR3 is 14 amino acids. V shed 5 bases and J shed 2 bases, with 10 bases lying between them. Germline assignment: CDR1 SGHTA and CDR2 FQGTGA. DNA of the CDR3: TGTGCCAGCAGCACCTCGGGGGCCTACAATGAGCAGTTCTTC. This gives the protein CASSTSGAYNEQFF.

CDR3 protein: CASSARDSGREPQHF. CDR3 nucleotide sequence: TGTGCCAGCAGCGCACGGGACTCGGGGAGGGAGCCCCAGCATTTT. The chain joins TRBV9 to TRBJ1-5; a possible D gene is TRBD1 (5 bases). Trimming took 3 bases from V and 8 from J, leaving 18 bases between them. This CDR3 region has 15 residues. Germline V gene lookup returns CDR1 SGDLS and CDR2 YYNGEE.

The chain couples TRBV6-5 to TRBJ2-2; D may be TRBD1 (6 bases). Germline V gene lookup returns CDR1 MNHEY and CDR2 SVGAGI. The CDR3 loop spans 14 amino acids. The V end was cut by 4 bases, the J end by 9 bases, with 15 bases between. CDR3 DNA sequence: TGTGCCAGCAGTTCGGGCAGGGGTTACCGGGAGCTGTTTTTT. Protein product: CASSSGRGYRELFF.

The CDR3 DNA reads TGTGCCAGCCGAGTTCAGGGGGCGCATGGCTACACCTTC. Protein: CASRVQGAHGYTF. The chain carries TRBV25-1 and TRBJ1-2, with TRBD1 matching over 8 bases. Germline trimming cut 8 bases from V and 6 bases from J; bases unmatched to any gene: 8. This CDR3 is built from 13 residues. Germline CDR1 MGHDK, CDR2 SYGVNS.

This chain links TRBV7-3 with TRBJ1-1; 7 bases are a match to TRBD1. This CDR3 comprises 15 residues. The junction had 6 bases not matched to a gene; V was cut back by 5 bases and J by 0 bases. Germline assignment: CDR1 SGHTA and CDR2 FQGTGA. The CDR3 reads CASSKGGQMNTEAFF. In nucleotides, the CDR3 is TGTGCCAGCAGCAAGGGGGGACAGATGAACACTGAAGCTTTCTTT.